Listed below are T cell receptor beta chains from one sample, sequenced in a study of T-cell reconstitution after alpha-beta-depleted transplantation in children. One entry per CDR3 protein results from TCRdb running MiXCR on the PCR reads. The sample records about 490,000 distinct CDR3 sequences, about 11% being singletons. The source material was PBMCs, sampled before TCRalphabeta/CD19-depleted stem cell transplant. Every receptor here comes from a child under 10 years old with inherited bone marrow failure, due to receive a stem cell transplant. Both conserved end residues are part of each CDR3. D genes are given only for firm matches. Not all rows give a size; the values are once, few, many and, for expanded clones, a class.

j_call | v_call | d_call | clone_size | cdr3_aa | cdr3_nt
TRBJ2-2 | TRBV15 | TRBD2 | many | CATSRDPREGLPGELFF | TGTGCCACCAGCAGAGATCCCAGGGAGGGTCTCCCCGGGGAGCTGTTTTTT
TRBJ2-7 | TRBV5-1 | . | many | CASSFGGDRGEQYF | TGCGCCAGCAGCTTCGGCGGAGACCGGGGAGAGCAGTACTTC
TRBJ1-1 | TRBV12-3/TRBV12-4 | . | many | CASSEPRGMGTEAFF | TGTGCCAGCAGTGAACCCAGGGGTATGGGCACTGAAGCTTTCTTT
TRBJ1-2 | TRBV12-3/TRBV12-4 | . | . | CASSFGGLSGYTF | TGTGCCAGCAGTTTCGGGGGGCTGAGTGGCTACACCTTC
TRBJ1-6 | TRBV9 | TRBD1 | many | CASSDLGQGDSPLHF | TGTGCCAGCAGCGATTTAGGACAGGGGGATTCACCCCTCCACTTT
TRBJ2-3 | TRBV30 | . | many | CAWSGVAGFTDTQYF | TGTGCCTGGAGTGGTGTCGCGGGTTTCACAGATACGCAGTATTTT
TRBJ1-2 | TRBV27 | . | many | CASRDPWGGYTF | TGTGCCAGCAGAGACCCTTGGGGTGGCTACACCTTC
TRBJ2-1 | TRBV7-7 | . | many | CASSPGWSSSYNEQFF | TGTGCTAGCAGCCCTGGGTGGTCTAGCTCCTACAATGAGCAGTTCTTC
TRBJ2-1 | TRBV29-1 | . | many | CSVSSVSYNEQFF | TGCAGCGTTAGCAGTGTCAGCTACAATGAGCAGTTCTTC
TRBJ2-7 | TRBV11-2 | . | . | CASSGEEGQYYEQYF | TGTGCCAGCAGCGGGGAGGAGGGACAGTACTACGAGCAGTACTTC
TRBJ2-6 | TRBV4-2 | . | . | CPSSQDGVSGANVLTF | TGTCCCAGCAGCCAAGATGGAGTCTCTGGGGCCAACGTCCTGACTTTC
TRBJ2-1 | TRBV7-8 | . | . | CASSVAPVTYNEQFF | TGTGCCAGCAGCGTGGCCCCCGTTACCTACAATGAGCAGTTCTTC
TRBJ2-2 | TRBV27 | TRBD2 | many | CASSPQLPQREHGELFF | TGTGCCAGCAGTCCACAGCTGCCCCAGCGGGAGCACGGGGAGCTGTTTTTT
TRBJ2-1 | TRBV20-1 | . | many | CSARLDVEQFF | TGCAGTGCTAGACTAGATGTTGAGCAGTTCTTC
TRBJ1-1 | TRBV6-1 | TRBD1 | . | CASSTTRQGGTEASF | TGTGCCAGCAGTACCACCCGACAGGGGGGCACTGAAGCTTCCTTT
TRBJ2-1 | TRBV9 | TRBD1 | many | CASSVAGTGGSYNEQFF | TGTGCCAGCAGCGTAGCGGGGACAGGGGGCTCCTACAATGAGCAGTTCTTC
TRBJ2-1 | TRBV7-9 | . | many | CASSPTSVQGSDEQFF | TGTGCCAGCAGCCCTACCTCGGTGCAGGGGAGCGATGAGCAGTTCTTC
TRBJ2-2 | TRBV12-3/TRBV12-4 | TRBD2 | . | CASSSGGRGDGELFF | TGTGCCAGCAGTTCGGGCGGGAGGGGGGACGGGGAGCTGTTTTTT
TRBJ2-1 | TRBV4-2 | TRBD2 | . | CASSQTGLGTSYNEQFF | TGTGCCAGCAGCCAAACGGGACTAGGGACCTCCTACAATGAGCAGTTCTTC
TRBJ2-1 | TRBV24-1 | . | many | CATSDAQGAGGWNEQFF | TGTGCCACCAGTGACGCCCAGGGGGCGGGAGGGTGGAATGAGCAGTTCTTC
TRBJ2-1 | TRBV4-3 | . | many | CASSRTFSYNEQFF | TGCGCCAGCAGCCGAACATTCTCCTACAATGAGCAGTTCTTC
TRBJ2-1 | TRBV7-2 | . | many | CSSFVYFGAEQFF | TGTTCTAGCTTTGTTTATTTCGGGGCCGAGCAGTTCTTC
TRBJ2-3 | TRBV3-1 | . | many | CASSQEESTGLPTDTQYF | TGTGCCAGCAGCCAAGAAGAGTCCACAGGGCTACCCACAGATACGCAGTATTTT
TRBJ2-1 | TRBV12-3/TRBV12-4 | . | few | CASSHGMLRGAFF | TGTGCCAGCAGCCATGGAATGCTTAGAGGAGCGTTCTTC
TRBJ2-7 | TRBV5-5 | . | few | CASSGGPTLYYEQYF | TGTGCCAGCAGCGGGGGACCGACATTATACTACGAGCAGTACTTC
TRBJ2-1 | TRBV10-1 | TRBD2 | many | CASSEILAGGEGEQFF | TGCGCCAGCAGTGAGATCCTAGCGGGAGGCGAGGGTGAGCAGTTCTTC
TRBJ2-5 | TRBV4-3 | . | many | CASSQQGQETQYF | TGCGCCAGCAGCCAACAGGGGCAAGAGACCCAGTACTTC
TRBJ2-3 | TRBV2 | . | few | CASSEGQSSTDTQYF | TGTGCCAGCAGTGAAGGGCAGTCTAGCACAGATACGCAGTATTTT
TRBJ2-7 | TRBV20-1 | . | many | CSASPTAGSSYEQYF | TGCAGTGCTAGTCCCACTGCGGGGAGCTCCTACGAGCAGTACTTC
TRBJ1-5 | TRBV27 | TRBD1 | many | CASSSGYRGQPQHF | TGTGCCAGCAGTTCGGGATACAGGGGTCAGCCCCAGCATTTT
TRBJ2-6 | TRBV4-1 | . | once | CASSQRDMVDSGANVLTF | TGCGCCAGCAGCCAGAGGGACATGGTCGACTCTGGGGCCAACGTCCTGACTTTC
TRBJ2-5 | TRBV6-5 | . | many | CASSYSLEETQYF | TGTGCCAGCAGTTACTCGTTAGAAGAGACCCAGTACTTC
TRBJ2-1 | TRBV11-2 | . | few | CASSLISGATHNEQFF | TGTGCCAGCAGCTTAATCTCCGGAGCGACCCACAATGAGCAGTTCTTC
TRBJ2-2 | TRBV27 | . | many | CASSLPGGPTGELFF | TGTGCCAGCAGTTTACCCGGGGGGCCCACCGGGGAGCTGTTTTTT
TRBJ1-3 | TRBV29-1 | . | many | CSVAVGTPGNTIYF | TGCAGCGTTGCAGTTGGGACGCCGGGAAACACCATATATTTT
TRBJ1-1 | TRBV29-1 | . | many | CSVDPATGNTEAFF | TGCAGCGTTGATCCCGCGACAGGGAACACTGAAGCTTTCTTT
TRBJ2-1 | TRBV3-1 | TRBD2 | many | CASSQDGRWENEQFF | TGTGCCAGCAGCCAAGACGGGAGGTGGGAGAATGAGCAGTTCTTC
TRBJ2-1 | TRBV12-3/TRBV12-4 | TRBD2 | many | CASSGRLAPKEQFF | TGTGCCAGCAGTGGAAGACTAGCGCCCAAGGAGCAGTTCTTC
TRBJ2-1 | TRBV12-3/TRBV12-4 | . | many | CASSTDFHEQFF | TGTGCCAGCAGCACCGACTTCCATGAGCAGTTCTTC
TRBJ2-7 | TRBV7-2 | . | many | CASSVGSAYEQYF | TGTGCCAGCAGCGTTGGGAGCGCCTACGAGCAGTACTTC
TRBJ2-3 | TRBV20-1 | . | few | CSALASGSTDTQYF | TGCAGTGCTCTAGCGTCGGGGAGCACAGATACGCAGTATTTT
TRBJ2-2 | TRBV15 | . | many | CATSRGDGVAGELFF | TGTGCCACCAGCAGAGGGGACGGCGTGGCCGGGGAGCTGTTTTTT
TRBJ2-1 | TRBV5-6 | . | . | CASSFRDSIGDEQFF | TGTGCCAGCAGCTTCCGGGACTCGATAGGAGATGAGCAGTTCTTC
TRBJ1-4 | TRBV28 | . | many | CASSLVRQGSEKLFF | TGTGCCAGCAGTTTAGTGCGGCAGGGAAGCGAAAAACTGTTTTTT
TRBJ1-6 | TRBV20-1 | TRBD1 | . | CSATGGGRDSPLHF | TGCAGTGCCACAGGGGGGGGGCGAGATTCACCCCTCCACTTT
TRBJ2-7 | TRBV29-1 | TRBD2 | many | CSVSGASGRYEQYF | TGCAGCGTTAGTGGGGCTAGCGGGAGATACGAGCAGTACTTC
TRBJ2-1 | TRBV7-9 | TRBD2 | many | CASSEGLAVVPQFF | TGTGCCAGCAGCGAGGGACTAGCGGTAGTCCCCCAGTTCTTC
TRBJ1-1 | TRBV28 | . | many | CASRARDTLNTEAFF | TGTGCCAGCAGGGCGCGGGACACCTTGAACACTGAAGCTTTCTTT
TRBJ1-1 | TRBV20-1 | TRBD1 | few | CSAREGQWNTEAFF | TGCAGTGCTAGAGAGGGACAGTGGAACACTGAAGCTTTCTTT
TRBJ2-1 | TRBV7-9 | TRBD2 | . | CASSLFAGGPREHFF | TGTGCCAGCAGCTTGTTTGCGGGAGGGCCACGTGAGCATTTCTTC
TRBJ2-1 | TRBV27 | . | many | CASSPRLAASNEQFF | TGTGCCAGCAGTCCCCGGCTAGCTGCTTCCAATGAGCAGTTCTTC
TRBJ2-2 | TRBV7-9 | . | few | CASSERWGEENTGELFF | TGTGCCAGCAGCGAAAGATGGGGAGAAGAGAACACCGGGGAGCTGTTTTTT
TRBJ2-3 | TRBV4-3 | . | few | CASSQVGAGVDTDTQYF | TGCGCCAGCAGCCAAGTGGGGGCAGGAGTTGACACAGATACGCAGTATTTT
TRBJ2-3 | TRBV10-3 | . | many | CAISRGTTTSTDTQYF | TGTGCCATCAGCCGAGGGACAACGACTAGCACAGATACGCAGTATTTT
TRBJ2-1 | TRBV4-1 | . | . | CASSQDIGREQFF | TGCGCCAGCAGCCAAGATATCGGCAGGGAGCAGTTCTTC